Described below is a single TCR beta chain sequence and its context. The antigen is unknown. Germline V gene lookup returns CDR1 SGDLS and CDR2 YYNGEE. The CDR3 totals 14 residues. V lost 5 bases and J 6 bases, leaving 17 bases between the germline ends. TCRdb's table, derived via immunoSEQ multiplex PCR, lists solely in-frame clones and lacks some. The table includes roughly 70,000 clones, about four fifths detected once. This sample was included in a study of T cell responses to AZD1222 COVID-19 vaccine. Regarding the study as a whole: Donors were largely white British and mainly female; clonal diversity was possibly underestimated. The number of AZD1222 recipients seropositive at baseline was only five to seven.

The sample here was peripheral blood, taken on day 0 of MenACWY control vaccination. This chain links TRBV9 with TRBJ2-5; D gene ambiguous. The TCR was taken from an adult in good health. The CDR3 region has the DNA TGTGCCAGCAGTGCCACCACGAGCGAGCAGACCCAGTACTTC. It translates to CASSATTSEQTQYF.